This T cell receptor (beta chain) stems from a study of OX40 agonist ivuxolimab in advanced cancers. Overall study: Allowance was made for prior anti-PD-1, anti-PD-L1 or anti-CTLA-4 therapy, and around 44% had some.

The V gene end was trimmed by 4 bases and the J gene end by 0 bases; junction bases not matched to a gene: 8. This CDR3 contains 16 residues. Looked up from germline, CDR1 is SGHRS and CDR2 is YFSETQ. Whole-study results and caveats: The antigen specificity of the peripheral T cells (those that were expanded) was not determined.

Notes on this clone: Its cognate antigen is unknown.

The repertoire was sequenced with immunoSEQ multiplex PCR; TCRdb's copy has only in-frame clones and lacks some. The sample has about 150,000 clones; under 95% are singletons. This clonotype was obtained from an adult with an advanced solid tumor such as melanoma, head and neck, liver or kidney cancer. Sequencing used CD4+ or CD8+ T cells sorted from blood, obtained in a trial of the OX40 agonist ivuxolimab. This sequence joins TRBV5-1 and TRBJ2-3; 7 nucleotides match TRBD1. The CDR3 sequence: CASSPPGQSSTDTQYF. In DNA, the CDR3 is TGCGCCAGCAGCCCCCCGGGACAGTCGAGCACAGATACGCAGTATTTT.